This T cell receptor (beta chain) was recorded in a study of molecular identifiers for immune sequencing clone quantification. Notes on the study in general: In naive cells, clones above 20 RNA copies held under 1% of molecules, whereas in effector cells they held over 99%.

This clonotype was picked up a small number of times. What it binds is unknown. Libraries used roughly 20,000 to 1,000,000 sorted naive CD8 T cells and 10%, 30% or 50% RNA input. CD8+CD4-CCR7+CD45RA+ sorting gave the naive CD8 T cells. Both previously described methods and listed TCR primers were employed to make bulk TCR libraries. TCRdb re-called the PCR reads through MiXCR, storing one row per CDR3 protein. The sample carries about 640,000 distinct CDR3 sequences, about 20% recorded once. This CDR3 region has 16 residues. The V gene lost 4 bases and the J gene lost 0 bases, with 18 bases spanning the gap. CDR1 DFQATT and CDR2 SNEGSKA come from the germline V gene (reference sequence).

This chain links TRBV20-1 with TRBJ2-5; no firm D call. Sequencing was carried out using naive CD8+ T cells from blood, with Jurkat cell RNA spiked in. As to subset: FACS-sorted CD8+CD4-CCR7+CD45RA+ naive T cells. This clonotype was sampled from a human donor in good health. Some libraries in this study had Jurkat cell RNA spiked in. For the CDR3, the DNA is TGCAGTGCTAAGTATGTAGGCGGACCGTACCAAGAGACCCAGTACTTC. Translation: CSAKYVGGPYQETQYF.